These 11 T cell receptor beta chains were sequenced from one sample in a study of cytomegalovirus exposure and HLA in healthy donors. The primer mix had 60 Vbeta and 13 Jbeta primers. The data were produced by immunoSEQ multiplex PCR, yet TCRdb's version contains in-frame clones alone and is incomplete. This sample's table has about 35,000 clones. Source material: PBMCs. All receptors derive from a man in his forties or fifties in good health and CMV-seronegative.

CDR3 amino acids: CASRSGNTGELFF. The CDR3 DNA reads as TGCGCCAGCAGAAGCGGGAACACCGGGGAGCTGTTTTTT. J is TRBJ2-2 and V is TRBV5-1, with D possibly matching TRBD2 (5 bases). The germline CDR1 and CDR2 sequences are SGHRS and YFSETQ. The germline V and J ends were trimmed by 5 bases and 1 base, with 6 bases remaining between them. The CDR3 length is 13 residues. Supplemented by reference TRBV5-1 and TRBJ2-2, the full variable domain reads KAGVTQTPRYLIKTRGQQVTLSCSPISGHRSVSWYQQTPGQGLQFLFEYFSETQRNKGNFPGRFSGRQFSNSRSEMNVSTLELGDSALYLCASRSGNTGELFFGEGSRLTVL.

V and J are TRBV5-4 and TRBJ2-1, with TRBD1 matching 9 bases. In germline, CDR1 is SGHNT, CDR2 YYREEE (reference sequence). The length of the CDR3 is 16 residues. V lost 2 bases to trimming and J lost 8 bases; unmatched junction nucleotides: 11. The CDR3 sequence is CASSLARTGEWDEQFF. The CDR3 nucleotides are TGTGCCAGCAGCTTAGCCCGGACAGGGGAATGGGATGAGCAGTTCTTC.

The V gene is TRBV18, the J gene TRBJ2-5; 10 bases are shared with TRBD1. The CDR3 has 14 amino acids. CDR1 KGHSH and CDR2 LQKENI come from the germline V gene. The V segment lost 2 bases and the J segment 4 bases; nucleotides outside the gene matches: 1. The CDR3 region is CASSPGTGAETQYF. CDR3 nucleotides: TGTGCCAGCTCACCAGGGACAGGGGCAGAGACCCAGTACTTC.

The chain has TRBV4-1 and TRBJ2-1, with 13 bases matching TRBD2. Trimming at V came to 4 bases and at J to 6 bases, leaving 3 bases not matched to a gene. The CDR3 runs 15 residues. Germline V gene data show CDR1 as MGHRA and CDR2 as YSYEKL. The CDR3 DNA sequence: TGCGCCAGCAGCCCTAGACTAGCGGGAGGCAATGAGCAGTTCTTC. Translated, it gives CASSPRLAGGNEQFF.

V and J are TRBV30 and TRBJ2-3; D not certain. Germline-derived CDR1 and CDR2 are GTSNPN and SVGIG (reference sequence). The CDR3 sequence is 13 residues long. V lost 2 bases and J lost 1, with 7 bases in between. The chain's CDR3 is CAWSSSGTDTQYF. In DNA, the CDR3 is TGTGCCTGGAGTTCCAGCGGCACAGATACGCAGTATTTT.

The CDR3 bases are TGCGCCAGCTACCCCGGGAGGGTTTCTCTGTTGAGGACTGAAGCTTTCTTT. Encoded protein: CASYPGRVSLLRTEAFF. The chain employs TRBV23-1 and TRBJ1-1; no definite D call. TRBV23-1 is an ORF for which the function is uncertain. The V end was cut by 8 bases, the J end by 5 bases, with 27 bases between. The CDR3 runs to 17 residues.

The V gene is TRBV6-1, the J gene TRBJ1-5, with TRBD1 matching 8 bases. The CDR3 totals 14 residues. Trimming at V came to 5 bases and at J to 5 bases, leaving 5 bases not matched to a gene. From germline, CDR1 is MNHNS and CDR2 SASEGT. The CDR3 spells CASSKGQGDQPQHF. The DNA for the CDR3 is TGTGCCAGCAGTAAAGGACAGGGTGATCAGCCCCAGCATTTT.

V usage is TRBV4-2 and J usage is TRBJ1-2; no definite D call. The germline CDR1 and CDR2 sequences are LGHNA and YNFKEQ. This CDR3 is 13 amino acids long. The germline V and J ends were trimmed by 4 bases and 7 bases, with 13 bases remaining between them. As DNA, the CDR3 is TGTGCCAGCAGCCTGGAGGGAATATTTGGCTACACCTTC. Protein sequence: CASSLEGIFGYTF.

The genes are TRBV7-6 and TRBJ1-4; 8 nucleotides align to TRBD1. The germline CDR1 and CDR2 sequences are SGHVS and FNYEAQ. The V segment lost 6 bases and the J segment 4 bases; nucleotides outside the gene matches: 10. CDR3 length: 16 residues. The CDR3 bases are TGTGCCAGCAGTCCGAGGGGACAGGTCCTTAATGAAAAACTGTTTTTT. This translates into CASSPRGQVLNEKLFF.

In the case of this clone: Other DNA sequences of this sample code for an identical CDR3. V usage is TRBV5-1 and J usage is TRBJ2-7; 8 nucleotides align to TRBD1. The junction had 7 bases not matched to a gene; V was cut back by 0 bases and J by 2 bases. This CDR3 comprises 16 residues. Germline CDR1 reads SGHRS; CDR2 reads YFSETQ. CDR3: CASSLEGQASAYEQYF. CDR3 bases: TGCGCCAGCAGCTTGGAGGGACAGGCCAGCGCCTACGAGCAGTACTTC. Full variable domain (rest looked up from reference TRBV5-1 and TRBJ2-7): KAGVTQTPRYLIKTRGQQVTLSCSPISGHRSVSWYQQTPGQGLQFLFEYFSETQRNKGNFPGRFSGRQFSNSRSEMNVSTLELGDSALYLCASSLEGQASAYEQYFGPGTRLTVT.

The V and J genes are TRBV9 and TRBJ2-5, with 9 bases fitting TRBD2. The CDR3 length is 17 residues. V shed 0 bases, J shed 1 base, and the junction held 7 bases outside the gene matches. The germline gives CDR1 SGDLS, CDR2 YYNGEE. The DNA for the CDR3 is TGTGCCAGCAGCGTAGGGGTTAGCGGGAGTGGCCAAGAGACCCAGTACTTC. Amino acids: CASSVGVSGSGQETQYF.